Following are 19 T cell receptor beta chains from one sample sequenced in a study of T cell changes during pregnancy in multiple sclerosis. Clones were read by immunoSEQ multiplex PCR, and TCRdb kept only the in-frame ones, dropping some. The table lists around 63,000 clones, 85% to 95% of them singletons. The source material was CD8+ T cells from peripheral blood mononuclear cells, sampled in the third trimester of pregnancy. The source of these receptors is a female donor in good health, enrolled as a control in a pregnancy study.

The chain couples TRBV6-6 to TRBJ1-3, with D hard to call. The V end was cut by 7 bases, the J end by 3 bases, with 7 bases between. From germline, CDR1 is MNHNY and CDR2 SVGAGI (reference sequence). CDR3 size: 12 residues. Written as DNA, the CDR3 is TGTGCCAGCAAGTACAGTGGAAACACCATATATTTT. It encodes CASKYSGNTIYF.

This clone was seen only once. Other DNA sequences in this specimen translate into the identical CDR3. V is TRBV9 and J is TRBJ2-7, with D perhaps matching TRBD1 (5 bases). This CDR3 contains 12 residues. V was cut by 3 bases and J by 4 bases, with 8 bases left in between. CDR1 and CDR2 from the germline V gene are SGDLS and YYNGEE. The CDR3 DNA reads TGTGCCAGCAGCGCCCAGGGTTACGAGCAGTACTTC. Protein sequence: CASSAQGYEQYF.

The chain couples TRBV19 to TRBJ1-4; weak D call: TRBD1 (6 bases). Trimming removed 7 bases at V and 1 base at J, with 13 bases between. CDR1 and CDR2 from the germline V gene are LNHDA and SQIVND (reference sequence). The CDR3 consists of 15 residues. CDR3: CASTQGGGTNEKLFF. CDR3 nucleotide sequence: TGTGCCAGTACCCAAGGGGGGGGAACTAATGAAAAACTGTTTTTT.

The gene calls are TRBV2 and TRBJ1-1, with D perhaps matching TRBD1 (5 bases). Germline V gene lookup returns CDR1 SNHLY and CDR2 FYNNEI. CDR3 length equals 13 residues. Trimming took 8 bases from V and 6 from J, leaving 16 bases between them. CDR3 DNA sequence: TGTGCCAGCCTGGGGAGGGACCCGCCTGAAGCTTTCTTT. Translation: CASLGRDPPEAFF.

CDR3 sequence reads: CASSSASLAGETQYF. The CDR3 nucleotides are TGTGCCAGTAGCTCCGCGTCCCTAGCCGGGGAGACCCAGTACTTC. The V call is TRBV19, the J call TRBJ2-5; TRBD2 is a possible D gene (5 bases). Trimming removed 6 bases from V and 5 bases from J, with 19 bases in between. The germline CDR1 and CDR2 sequences are LNHDA and SQIVND (reference sequence). This CDR3 contains 15 residues.

The chain employs TRBV29-1 and TRBJ1-2; D not resolved. In germline, CDR1 is SQVTM, CDR2 ANQGSEA. V was pared by 6 bases and J by 2 bases, with 19 bases between. This CDR3 comprises 15 residues. The CDR3 reads CSVDSAYSENYGYTF. The CDR3 region has the DNA TGCAGCGTCGATTCCGCCTACAGTGAAAACTATGGCTACACCTTC.

The gene calls are TRBV19 and TRBJ1-1; D possibly corresponds to TRBD1 (6 bases). Germline V CDR1 and CDR2: LNHDA, SQIVND (reference sequence). V lost 1 base and J 4 bases, leaving 10 bases between the germline ends. This CDR3 contains 14 residues. CDR3 bases: TGTGCCAGTAGTATAGGACAGGACTTCACTGAAGCTTTCTTT. This translates into CASSIGQDFTEAFF.

V gene TRBV7-2 combines with J gene TRBJ1-2; D might be TRBD1 (6 bases). Germline V gene data show CDR1 as SGHTA and CDR2 as FQGNSA. The ends were cut back, 5 bases at V and 14 bases at J, with 21 bases in the middle. The CDR3 runs 13 residues. CDR3 sequence reads: CASSDTLLGGGTF. The CDR3 nucleotides read TGTGCCAGCAGCGACACGCTATTAGGGGGAGGGACCTTC.

V gene TRBV9 combines with J gene TRBJ2-1; 8 bases map to TRBD2. J gave up 7 bases and V 4 bases, and 7 bases lay outside the gene matches. CDR3 length: 14 residues. Germline V CDR1 and CDR2: SGDLS, YYNGEE. The CDR3 spells CASSPTSGANEQFF. DNA of the CDR3: TGTGCCAGCAGCCCAACTAGCGGTGCGAATGAGCAGTTCTTC. Supplemented by reference TRBV9 and TRBJ2-1, the full variable domain reads DSGVTQTPKHLITATGQRVTLRCSPRSGDLSVYWYQQSLDQGLQFLIQYYNGEERAKGNILERFSAQQFPDLHSELNLSSLELGDSALYFCASSPTSGANEQFFGPGTRLTVL.

J is TRBJ2-5 and V is TRBV5-1; TRBD2 agrees at 12 bases. CDR3 size: 17 residues. Germline trimming cut 4 bases from V and 2 bases from J; bases unmatched to any gene: 9. Germline loops: CDR1 SGHRS, CDR2 YFSETQ. This CDR3 is CASSPGALAGGQETQYF. In nucleotides, the CDR3 is TGCGCCAGCAGCCCCGGAGCGCTAGCGGGGGGGCAAGAGACCCAGTACTTC.

V and J are TRBV5-1 and TRBJ1-5; no reliable D call. The CDR3 runs to 11 residues. V lost 3 bases, J lost 4 bases, and 2 bases lay in between. Germline CDR1 is SGHRS and CDR2 is YFSETQ. In DNA form, the CDR3 reads TGCGCCAGCAGCTCGAATCAGCCCCAGCATTTT. Translating gives CASSSNQPQHF.

The chain is built from TRBV30 and TRBJ2-3, with D uncertain. Germline V gene lookup returns CDR1 GTSNPN and CDR2 SVGIG (reference sequence). Trimming removed 6 bases at V and 0 bases at J, with 7 bases between. The CDR3 sequence is 12 residues long. The CDR3 nucleotides read TGTGCCTGTTCTTTTAGCACAGATACGCAGTATTTT. Amino acids: CACSFSTDTQYF.

This clone has a single count. This chain links TRBV2 with TRBJ2-2; 11 bases are a match to TRBD1. The CDR3 runs 16 residues. V shed 5 bases, J shed 4 bases, and the junction held 6 bases outside the gene matches. Germline V gene lookup returns CDR1 SNHLY and CDR2 FYNNEI. The CDR3 sequence is CASSSLGQGATGELFF. In DNA, the CDR3 is TGTGCCAGCAGTTCTCTTGGACAGGGGGCCACCGGGGAGCTGTTTTTT.

The chain employs TRBV19 and TRBJ2-7; 10 bases match TRBD1. Trimming took 6 bases from V and 6 from J; bases not matched to a gene: 5. The CDR3 consists of 13 residues. Germline CDR1 LNHDA, CDR2 SQIVND (reference sequence). The CDR3 DNA sequence: TGTGCCAGTAGGGGACAGGGGCAGGGCGAGCAGTACTTC. It encodes CASRGQGQGEQYF.

The CDR3 loop is CASSYRRTGGEAFF. The CDR3 region has the DNA TGTGCCAGCAGTTACAGACGGACAGGCGGTGAAGCTTTCTTT. V usage is TRBV6-5 and J usage is TRBJ1-1, with TRBD1 matching over 7 bases. The V segment lost 2 bases and the J segment 7 bases; nucleotides outside the gene matches: 7. The CDR3 totals 14 residues. Germline lookup yields CDR1 MNHEY and CDR2 SVGAGI.

This chain's CDR3 is CASSATPGSYEQYF. In nucleotides, the CDR3 is TGTGCCAGCAGCGCGACGCCAGGGTCCTACGAGCAGTACTTC. This sequence joins TRBV11-3 and TRBJ2-7; possibly TRBD1 for D (5 bases). In germline, CDR1 is SGHNT, CDR2 YENEEA. V was cut by 5 bases and J by 1 base, with 12 bases left in between. The CDR3 runs 14 residues.

The rearrangement joins TRBV15 to TRBJ1-2; no clear D gene. This CDR3 region has 13 residues. Trimming cost V 4 bases and J 3 bases, with 9 bases left between them. The V gene's germline CDR1 is LNHNV and CDR2 YYDKDF (reference sequence). The CDR3 here is CATSKDGDYGYTF. The CDR3 DNA reads TGTGCCACCAGCAAGGACGGGGACTATGGCTACACCTTC.

The chain links TRBV19 to TRBJ2-7; D is possibly TRBD2 (5 bases). This CDR3 has 14 residues. Germline CDR1 LNHDA, CDR2 SQIVND (reference sequence). Trimming removed 1 base from V and 2 bases from J, with 9 bases in between. In DNA form, the CDR3 reads TGTGCCAGTAGTATAGGAGAGGGAACCTACGAGCAGTACTTC. Its translation: CASSIGEGTYEQYF.

The chain recombines TRBV6-5 with TRBJ1-1, with D perhaps matching TRBD1 (5 bases). Trimming removed 5 bases at V and 4 bases at J, with 5 bases between. The germline CDR1 and CDR2 sequences are MNHEY and SVGAGI. This CDR3 is built from 11 residues. CDR3 nucleotides: TGTGCCAGCAGTCAGGGCACTGAAGCTTTCTTT. It specifies CASSQGTEAFF.